This T cell receptor (beta chain) was identified in a study of T-cell reconstitution after alpha-beta-depleted transplantation in children. The study's findings and limits: Alpha-beta T cells about two months after transplant reportedly derived from several hundred expanded graft clones. It was newly produced T cells that mostly accounted for T-cell counts and diversity one year after transplant.

The authors prepared the TCRbeta library with unique molecular identifiers. TCRdb processed the PCR reads anew with MiXCR; each CDR3 protein has one entry. The sample lists 780,000 or so distinct CDR3 sequences; 16% were seen once. The germline CDR1 and CDR2 sequences are GTSNPN and SVGIG (reference sequence). The CDR3 totals 16 residues. V dropped 0 bases and J dropped 3 bases, with 15 bases sitting between them. This clonotype was picked up a small number of times. What it binds is not known. The sample in question was PBMCs, mostly from graft donor cells, obtained 360 days after TCRalphabeta/CD19-depleted stem cell transplant. This TCR came from a male patient younger than 18 who had a stem cell transplant for acute lymphoblastic leukemia, so the T cells may come from the graft donor. The chain joins TRBV30 to TRBJ2-1, with D possibly being TRBD2 (6 bases). This chain's CDR3 is CAWSVAGTSDYNEQFF. For the CDR3, the DNA is TGTGCCTGGAGTGTAGCGGGCACCTCCGACTACAATGAGCAGTTCTTC.